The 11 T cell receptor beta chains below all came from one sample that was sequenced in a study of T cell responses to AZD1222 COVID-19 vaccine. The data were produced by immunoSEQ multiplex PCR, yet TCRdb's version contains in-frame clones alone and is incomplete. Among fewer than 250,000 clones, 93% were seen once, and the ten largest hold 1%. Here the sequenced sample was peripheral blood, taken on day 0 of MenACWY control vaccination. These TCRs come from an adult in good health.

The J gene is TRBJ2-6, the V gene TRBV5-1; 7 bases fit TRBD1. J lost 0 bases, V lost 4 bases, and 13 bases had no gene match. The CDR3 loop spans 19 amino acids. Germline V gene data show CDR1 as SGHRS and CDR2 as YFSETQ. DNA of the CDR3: TGCGCCAGCAGCCATGGGTGGGGACAGACCCTCTCTGGGGCCAACGTCCTGACTTTC. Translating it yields CASSHGWGQTLSGANVLTF.

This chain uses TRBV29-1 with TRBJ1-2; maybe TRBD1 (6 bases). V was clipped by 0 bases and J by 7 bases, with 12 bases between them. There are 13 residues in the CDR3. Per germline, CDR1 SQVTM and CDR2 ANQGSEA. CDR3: CSVEDQQGSGYTF. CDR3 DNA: TGCAGCGTTGAAGATCAACAGGGAAGTGGCTACACCTTC.

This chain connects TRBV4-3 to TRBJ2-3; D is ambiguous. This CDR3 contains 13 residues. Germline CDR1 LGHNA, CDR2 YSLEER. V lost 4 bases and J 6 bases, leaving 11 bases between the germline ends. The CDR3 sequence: CASSPGRSDTQYF. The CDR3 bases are TGCGCCAGCAGCCCGGGCAGGTCGGATACGCAGTATTTT.

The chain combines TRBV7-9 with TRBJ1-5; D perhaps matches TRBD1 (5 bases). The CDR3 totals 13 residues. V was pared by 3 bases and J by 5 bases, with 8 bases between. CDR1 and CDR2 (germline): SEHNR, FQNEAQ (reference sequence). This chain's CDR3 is CASSLLTDQPQHF. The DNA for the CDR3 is TGTGCCAGCAGCTTGTTGACAGATCAGCCCCAGCATTTT.

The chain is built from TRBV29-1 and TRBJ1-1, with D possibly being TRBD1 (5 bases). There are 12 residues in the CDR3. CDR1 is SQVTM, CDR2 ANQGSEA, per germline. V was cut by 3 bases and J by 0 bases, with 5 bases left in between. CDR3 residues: CSVETVNTEAFF. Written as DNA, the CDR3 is TGCAGCGTTGAGACAGTGAACACTGAAGCTTTCTTT. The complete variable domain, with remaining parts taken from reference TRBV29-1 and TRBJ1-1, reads SAVISQKPSRDICQRGTSLTIQCQVDSQVTMMFWYRQQPGQSLTLIATANQGSEATYESGFVIDKFPISRPNLTFSTLTVSNMSPEDSSIYLCSVETVNTEAFFGQGTRLTVV.

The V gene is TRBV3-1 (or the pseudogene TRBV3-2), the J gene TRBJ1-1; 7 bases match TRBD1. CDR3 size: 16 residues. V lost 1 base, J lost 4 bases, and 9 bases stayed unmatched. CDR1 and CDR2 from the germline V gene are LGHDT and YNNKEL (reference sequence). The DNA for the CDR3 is TGTGCCAGCAGCCAAGCCAGCGATACAGGGGTCACTGAAGCTTTCTTT. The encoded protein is CASSQASDTGVTEAFF.

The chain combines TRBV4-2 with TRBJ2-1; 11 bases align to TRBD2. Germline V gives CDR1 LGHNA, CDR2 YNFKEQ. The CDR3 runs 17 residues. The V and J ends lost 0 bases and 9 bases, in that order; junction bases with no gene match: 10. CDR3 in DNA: TGTGCCAGCAGCCAAGAAACGACTAGCGGGGCCGGGTGTGAGCAGTTCTTC. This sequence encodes CASSQETTSGAGCEQFF.

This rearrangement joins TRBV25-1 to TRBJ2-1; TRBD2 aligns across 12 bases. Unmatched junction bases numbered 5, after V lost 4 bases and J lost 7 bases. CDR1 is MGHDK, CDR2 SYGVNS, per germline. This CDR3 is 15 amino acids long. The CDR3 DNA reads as TGTGCCAGCAGTGCCCTAGCGGGGGGGCGAAATGAGCAGTTCTTC. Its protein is CASSALAGGRNEQFF.

The CDR3: CASSLSGGNAETQYF. The CDR3 nucleotides are TGTGCCAGCAGTCTTAGCGGGGGGAATGCGGAGACCCAGTACTTC. The rearrangement joins TRBV9 to TRBJ2-5, with TRBD2 matching 10 bases. The CDR3 covers 15 residues. V shed 5 bases, J shed 5 bases, and the junction held 9 bases outside the gene matches. In germline, CDR1 is SGDLS, CDR2 YYNGEE.

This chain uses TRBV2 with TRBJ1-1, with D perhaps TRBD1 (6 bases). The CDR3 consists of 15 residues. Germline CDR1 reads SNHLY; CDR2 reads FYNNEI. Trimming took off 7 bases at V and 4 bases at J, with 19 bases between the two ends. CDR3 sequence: CASILLDRGFTEAFF. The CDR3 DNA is TGTGCCAGCATTTTGCTGGATAGGGGGTTCACTGAAGCTTTCTTT.

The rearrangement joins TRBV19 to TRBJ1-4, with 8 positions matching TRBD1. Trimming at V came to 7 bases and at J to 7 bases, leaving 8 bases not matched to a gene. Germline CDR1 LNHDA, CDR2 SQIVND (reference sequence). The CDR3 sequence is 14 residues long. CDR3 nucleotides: TGTGCCAGTAACCCGACAGGGGAGGCTGAAAAACTGTTTTTT. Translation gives CASNPTGEAEKLFF.